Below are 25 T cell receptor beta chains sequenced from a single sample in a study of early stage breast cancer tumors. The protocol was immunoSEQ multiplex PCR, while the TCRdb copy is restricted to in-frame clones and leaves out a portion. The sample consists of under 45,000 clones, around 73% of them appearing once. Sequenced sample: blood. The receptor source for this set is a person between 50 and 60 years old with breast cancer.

CDR3 amino acids: CASSRTGVEGYTF. For the CDR3, the DNA is TGTGCCAGCAGTCGGACAGGTGTGGAGGGCTACACCTTC. J is TRBJ1-2 and V is TRBV2; 7 nucleotides match TRBD1. V shed 5 bases, J shed 8 bases, and the junction held 8 bases outside the gene matches. CDR1 and CDR2 from the germline V gene are SNHLY and FYNNEI. The CDR3 length is 13 residues.

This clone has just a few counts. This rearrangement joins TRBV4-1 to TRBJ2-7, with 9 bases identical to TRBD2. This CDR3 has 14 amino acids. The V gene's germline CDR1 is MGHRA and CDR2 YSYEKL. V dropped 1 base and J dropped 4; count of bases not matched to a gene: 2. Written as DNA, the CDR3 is TGCGCCAGCAGCCAAGGCGGGAGGGGTTACGAGCAGTACTTC. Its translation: CASSQGGRGYEQYF.

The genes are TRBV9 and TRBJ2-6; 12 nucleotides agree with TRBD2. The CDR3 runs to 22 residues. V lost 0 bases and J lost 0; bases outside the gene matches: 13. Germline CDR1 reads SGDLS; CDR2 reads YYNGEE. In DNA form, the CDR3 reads TGTGCCAGCAGCGTAGGCGGGCTAGCGGGAGGGCCTATCGGCTCTGGGGCCAACGTCCTGACTTTC. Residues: CASSVGGLAGGPIGSGANVLTF. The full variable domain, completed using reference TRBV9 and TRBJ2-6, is DSGVTQTPKHLITATGQRVTLRCSPRSGDLSVYWYQQSLDQGLQFLIQYYNGEERAKGNILERFSAQQFPDLHSELNLSSLELGDSALYFCASSVGGLAGGPIGSGANVLTFGAGSRLTVL.

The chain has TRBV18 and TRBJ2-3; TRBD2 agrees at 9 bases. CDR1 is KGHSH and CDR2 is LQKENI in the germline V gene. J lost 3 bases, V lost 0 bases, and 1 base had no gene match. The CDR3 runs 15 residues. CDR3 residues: CASSPPSGRTDTQYF. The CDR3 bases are TGTGCCAGCTCACCACCTAGCGGGAGAACAGATACGCAGTATTTT.

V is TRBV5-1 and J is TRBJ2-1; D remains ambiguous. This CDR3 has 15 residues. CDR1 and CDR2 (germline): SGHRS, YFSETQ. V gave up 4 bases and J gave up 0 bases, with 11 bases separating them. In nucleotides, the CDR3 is TGCGCCAGCAGCCCGGCGGCCGACTCCTACAATGAGCAGTTCTTC. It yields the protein CASSPAADSYNEQFF.

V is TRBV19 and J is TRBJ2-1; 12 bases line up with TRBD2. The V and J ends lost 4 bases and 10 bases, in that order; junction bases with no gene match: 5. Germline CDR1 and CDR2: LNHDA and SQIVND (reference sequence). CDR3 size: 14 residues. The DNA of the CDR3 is TGTGCCAGTAGTACGACTAGCGGGAGACACGAGCAGTTCTTC. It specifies CASSTTSGRHEQFF.

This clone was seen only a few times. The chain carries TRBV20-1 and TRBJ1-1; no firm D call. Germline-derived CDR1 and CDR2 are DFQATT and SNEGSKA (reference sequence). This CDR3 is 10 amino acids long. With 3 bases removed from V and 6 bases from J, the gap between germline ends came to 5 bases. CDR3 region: CSASGAEAFF. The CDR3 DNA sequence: TGCAGTGCTAGTGGAGCTGAAGCTTTCTTT.

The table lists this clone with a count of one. The DNA of the CDR3 is TGTGCCAGCAGCTTGTCAGGGGCGCACCCCTACGAGCAGTACGTC. Its translation: CASSLSGAHPYEQYV. J is TRBJ2-7 and V is TRBV5-4; possibly TRBD1 for D (6 bases). Germline V gene lookup returns CDR1 SGHNT and CDR2 YYREEE (reference sequence). This CDR3 contains 15 residues. V dropped 1 base and J dropped 2 bases, with 13 bases sitting between them.

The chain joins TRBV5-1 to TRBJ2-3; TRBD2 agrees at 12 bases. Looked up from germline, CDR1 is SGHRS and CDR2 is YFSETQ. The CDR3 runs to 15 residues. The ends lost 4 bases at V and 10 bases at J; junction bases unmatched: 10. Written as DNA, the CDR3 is TGCGCCAGCAGCGAAACTAGCGGGAGGAACGAGGCGCAGTATTTT. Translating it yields CASSETSGRNEAQYF.

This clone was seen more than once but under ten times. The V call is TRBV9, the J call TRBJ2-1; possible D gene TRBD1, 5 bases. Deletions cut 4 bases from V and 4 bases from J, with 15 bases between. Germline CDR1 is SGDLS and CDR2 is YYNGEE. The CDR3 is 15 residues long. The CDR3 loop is CASSPNSGRYNEQFF. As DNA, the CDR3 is TGTGCCAGCAGCCCTAATTCAGGGCGATACAATGAGCAGTTCTTC.

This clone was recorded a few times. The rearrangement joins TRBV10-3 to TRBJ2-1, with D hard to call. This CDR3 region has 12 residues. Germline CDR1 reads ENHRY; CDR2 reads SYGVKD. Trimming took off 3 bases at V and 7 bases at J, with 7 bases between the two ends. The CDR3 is CAISDTRNEQFF. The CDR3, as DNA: TGTGCCATCAGTGATACCAGGAATGAGCAGTTCTTC.

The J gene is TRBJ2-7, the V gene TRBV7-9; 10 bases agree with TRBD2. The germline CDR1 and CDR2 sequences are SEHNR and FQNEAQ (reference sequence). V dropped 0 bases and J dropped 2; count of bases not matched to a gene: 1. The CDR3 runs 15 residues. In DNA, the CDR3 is TGTGCCAGCAGCTTAGCACTAGCGGGGACCTACGAGCAGTACTTC. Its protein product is CASSLALAGTYEQYF.

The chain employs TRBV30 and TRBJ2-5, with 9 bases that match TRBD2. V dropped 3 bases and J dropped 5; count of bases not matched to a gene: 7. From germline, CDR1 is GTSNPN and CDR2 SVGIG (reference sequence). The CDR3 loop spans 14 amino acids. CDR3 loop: CAWSGGGAWETQYF. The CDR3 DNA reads TGTGCCTGGAGCGGCGGGGGGGCCTGGGAGACCCAGTACTTC.

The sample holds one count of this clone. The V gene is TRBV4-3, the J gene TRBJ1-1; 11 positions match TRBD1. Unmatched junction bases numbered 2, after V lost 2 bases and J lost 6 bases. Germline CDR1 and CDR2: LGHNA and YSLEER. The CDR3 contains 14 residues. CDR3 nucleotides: TGCGCCAGCAGCCAAAAGGGACAGGGGGCTGAAGCTTTCTTT. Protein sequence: CASSQKGQGAEAFF.

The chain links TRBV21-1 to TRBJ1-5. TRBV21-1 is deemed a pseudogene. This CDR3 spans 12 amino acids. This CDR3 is CASPPGVQPQHF. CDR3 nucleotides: TGTGCCAGCCCCCCGGGGGTTCAGCCCCAGCATTTT.

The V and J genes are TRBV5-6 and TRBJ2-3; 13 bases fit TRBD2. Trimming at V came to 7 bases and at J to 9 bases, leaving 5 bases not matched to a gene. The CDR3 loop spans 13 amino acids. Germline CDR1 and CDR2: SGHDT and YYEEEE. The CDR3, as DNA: TGTGCCAGCGGACTAGCGGGAGTAGGGACGCAGTATTTT. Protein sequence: CASGLAGVGTQYF.

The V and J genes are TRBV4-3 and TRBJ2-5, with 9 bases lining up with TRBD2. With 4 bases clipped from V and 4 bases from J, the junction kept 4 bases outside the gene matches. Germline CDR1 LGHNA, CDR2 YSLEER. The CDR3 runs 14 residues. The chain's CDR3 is CASSPRGGGETQYF. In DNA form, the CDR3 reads TGCGCCAGCAGCCCGCGGGGGGGCGGAGAGACCCAGTACTTC.

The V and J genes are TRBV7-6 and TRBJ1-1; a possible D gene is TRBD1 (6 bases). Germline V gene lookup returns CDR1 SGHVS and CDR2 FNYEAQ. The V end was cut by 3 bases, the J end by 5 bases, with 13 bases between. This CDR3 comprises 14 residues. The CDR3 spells CASSLRGGATEAFF. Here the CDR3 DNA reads TGTGCCAGCAGCTTGAGGGGGGGGGCTACTGAAGCTTTCTTT.

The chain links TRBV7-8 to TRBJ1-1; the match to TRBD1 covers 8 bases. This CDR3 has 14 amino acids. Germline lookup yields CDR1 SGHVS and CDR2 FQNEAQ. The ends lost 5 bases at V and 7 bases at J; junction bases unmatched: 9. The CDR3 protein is CASSPRTGSNEAFF. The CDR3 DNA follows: TGTGCCAGCAGCCCACGGACAGGGAGTAATGAAGCTTTCTTT.

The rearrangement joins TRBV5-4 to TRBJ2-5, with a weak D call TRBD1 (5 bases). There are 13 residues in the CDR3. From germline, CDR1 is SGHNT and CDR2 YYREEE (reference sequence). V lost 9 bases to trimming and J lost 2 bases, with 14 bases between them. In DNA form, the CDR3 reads TGTGCCATATCCAGGGCGGTTCAAGAGACCCAGTACTTC. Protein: CAISRAVQETQYF.

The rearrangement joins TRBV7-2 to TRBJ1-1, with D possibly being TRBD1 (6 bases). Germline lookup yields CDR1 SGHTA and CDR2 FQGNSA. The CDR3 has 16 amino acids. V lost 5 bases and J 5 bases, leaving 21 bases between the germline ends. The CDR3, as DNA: TGTGCCAGCAGCCGTAGGACACAGGGTAGTTGGACTGAAGCTTTCTTT. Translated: CASSRRTQGSWTEAFF.

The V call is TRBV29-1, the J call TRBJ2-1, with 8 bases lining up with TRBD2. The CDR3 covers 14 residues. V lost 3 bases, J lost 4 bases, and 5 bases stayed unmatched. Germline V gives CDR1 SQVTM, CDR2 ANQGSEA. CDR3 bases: TGCAGCGTTGAGTTAGCGGGACTGTACAATGAGCAGTTCTTC. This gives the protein CSVELAGLYNEQFF.

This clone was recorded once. In DNA, the CDR3 is TGTGCCAGTAGTATAGCGGCGGGCATACACGAGCAGTACGTC. This gives the protein CASSIAAGIHEQYV. The V and J genes are TRBV19 and TRBJ2-7, with D perhaps matching TRBD2 (5 bases). Trimming shortened V by 1 base and J by 5 bases, and 12 bases separated the two germline ends. The CDR3 totals 14 residues. CDR1 is LNHDA and CDR2 is SQIVND in the germline V gene (reference sequence).

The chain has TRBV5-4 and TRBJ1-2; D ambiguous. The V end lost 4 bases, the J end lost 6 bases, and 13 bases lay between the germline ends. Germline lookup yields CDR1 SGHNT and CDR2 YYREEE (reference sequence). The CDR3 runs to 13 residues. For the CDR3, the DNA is TGTGCCAGCAGCCCCCACGGGGTCAATGGCTACACCTTC. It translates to CASSPHGVNGYTF.

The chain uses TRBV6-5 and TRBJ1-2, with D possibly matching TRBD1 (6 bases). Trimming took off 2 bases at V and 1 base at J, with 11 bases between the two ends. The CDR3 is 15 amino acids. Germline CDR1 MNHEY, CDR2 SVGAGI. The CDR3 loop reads CASSYRTEINYGYTF. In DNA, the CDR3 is TGTGCCAGCAGTTACAGGACAGAGATTAACTATGGCTACACCTTC.